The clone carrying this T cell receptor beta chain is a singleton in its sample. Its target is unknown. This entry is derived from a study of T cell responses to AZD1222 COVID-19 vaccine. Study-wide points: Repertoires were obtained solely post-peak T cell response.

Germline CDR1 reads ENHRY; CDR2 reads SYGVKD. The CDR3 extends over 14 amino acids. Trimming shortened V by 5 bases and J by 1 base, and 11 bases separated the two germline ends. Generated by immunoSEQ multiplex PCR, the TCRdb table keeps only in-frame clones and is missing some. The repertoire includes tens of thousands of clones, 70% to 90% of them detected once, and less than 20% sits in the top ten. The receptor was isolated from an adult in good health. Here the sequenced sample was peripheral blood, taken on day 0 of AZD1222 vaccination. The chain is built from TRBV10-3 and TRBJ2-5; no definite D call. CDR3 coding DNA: TGTGCCATCAGTCTCGACGGTCTCCAAGAGACCCAGTACTTC. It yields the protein CAISLDGLQETQYF.